A selection of T cell receptor beta chains follows, all from one sample in a study of blood T cell repertoires in COVID-19. The method was immunoSEQ multiplex PCR; TCRdb's version includes in-frame clones alone and lacks a portion of them. Seen here are about 76,000 clones, around nine tenths observed once, and the top ten hold 5.8%. Specimen: peripheral blood. The receptors derive from a man in his fifties or sixties with active COVID-19. CDR3s include the opening cysteine and the closing phenylalanine or tryptophan. Fields, in order: clone size, J gene, V gene, D gene, CDR3 DNA, CDR3 protein. A D gene is named only where the DNA matches it firmly. Clone size is given for some rows only: seen once, a few or many times, or a class if the clone is expanded.

clone size: NA; J gene: TRBJ2-5; V gene: TRBV18; D gene: NA; CDR3 DNA: TGTGCCAGCTCACCACTTCCAGGCTTCGGAGAGACCCAGTACTTC; CDR3 protein: CASSPLPGFGETQYF
clone size: NA; J gene: TRBJ2-1; V gene: TRBV7-2; D gene: NA; CDR3 DNA: TGTGCCAGCAGCGCGAGAACTAGCTATACCTACAATGAGCAGTTCTTC; CDR3 protein: CASSARTSYTYNEQFF
clone size: NA; J gene: TRBJ2-7; V gene: TRBV7-9; D gene: TRBD2; CDR3 DNA: TGTGCCAGCAGCTTTCTAGCGGGAGGGCGGGGGGAGCAGTACTTC; CDR3 protein: CASSFLAGGRGEQYF
clone size: NA; J gene: TRBJ2-2; V gene: TRBV4-3; D gene: TRBD2; CDR3 DNA: TGCGCCAGCAGCCGCCGGGGAGGGCTCACCGGGGAGCTGTTTTTT; CDR3 protein: CASSRRGGLTGELFF
clone size: NA; J gene: TRBJ2-7; V gene: TRBV7-9; D gene: TRBD1; CDR3 DNA: TGTGCCAGCAGCTTAGCCGGGCGGGGACAGGGGTCCTTC; CDR3 protein: CASSLAGRGQGSF
clone size: NA; J gene: TRBJ2-7; V gene: TRBV19; D gene: NA; CDR3 DNA: TGTGCCAGTAGTATCGCTAACCACGAGCAGTACTTC; CDR3 protein: CASSIANHEQYF
clone size: NA; J gene: TRBJ2-1; V gene: TRBV12-3/TRBV12-4; D gene: NA; CDR3 DNA: TGTGCCAGCAGTCCTAACTACAATGAGCAGTTCTTC; CDR3 protein: CASSPNYNEQFF
clone size: NA; J gene: TRBJ2-2; V gene: TRBV19; D gene: TRBD1; CDR3 DNA: TGTGCCAGTAGTCCCATCCCGGGACAGGGGGACACCGGGGAGCTGTTTTTT; CDR3 protein: CASSPIPGQGDTGELFF
clone size: NA; J gene: TRBJ1-3; V gene: TRBV7-9; D gene: NA; CDR3 DNA: TGTGCCAGCAGCTTAGCCGGGGTCTCTGGAAACACCATATATTTT; CDR3 protein: CASSLAGVSGNTIYF
clone size: NA; J gene: TRBJ1-1; V gene: TRBV9; D gene: NA; CDR3 DNA: TGTGCCAGCAGCGTAGGTCCTGACAGCCTCACTGAAGCTTTCTTT; CDR3 protein: CASSVGPDSLTEAFF
clone size: NA; J gene: TRBJ1-1; V gene: TRBV3-1/TRBV3-2; D gene: NA; CDR3 DNA: TGTGCCAGCAGCCTGACAGTGAACACTGAAGCTTTCTTT; CDR3 protein: CASSLTVNTEAFF
clone size: NA; J gene: TRBJ1-4; V gene: TRBV5-5; D gene: TRBD1; CDR3 DNA: TGTGCCAGCAGTAAGACAGGGTGGGATGCTGAAAAACTGTTTTTT; CDR3 protein: CASSKTGWDAEKLFF
clone size: NA; J gene: TRBJ2-7; V gene: TRBV30; D gene: NA; CDR3 DNA: TGTGCCTGTAGGACAGTCTACGAGCAGTACTTC; CDR3 protein: CACRTVYEQYF
clone size: NA; J gene: TRBJ2-1; V gene: TRBV2; D gene: NA; CDR3 DNA: TGTGCCAGCAGTGGCCCCTCACTAGCTTCGGGTGAGCAGTTCTTC; CDR3 protein: CASSGPSLASGEQFF
clone size: NA; J gene: TRBJ2-7; V gene: TRBV9; D gene: NA; CDR3 DNA: TGTGCCAGCAGCGTAGATCCGGGAGCGGGTGAGCAGTACTTC; CDR3 protein: CASSVDPGAGEQYF
clone size: NA; J gene: TRBJ2-1; V gene: TRBV10-3; D gene: NA; CDR3 DNA: TGTGCCACCTCCCACAGGAATGATCCTGAGCAGTTCTTC; CDR3 protein: CATSHRNDPEQFF
clone size: NA; J gene: TRBJ1-1; V gene: TRBV5-1; D gene: NA; CDR3 DNA: TGCGCCAGCAGCTTGGACGGGACACCATATTTCGACACTGAAGCTTTCTTT; CDR3 protein: CASSLDGTPYFDTEAFF
clone size: NA; J gene: TRBJ1-1; V gene: TRBV18; D gene: TRBD1; CDR3 DNA: TGTGCCAGCTCACTCGGGACAGCCCTGAACACTGAAGCTTTCTTT; CDR3 protein: CASSLGTALNTEAFF
clone size: NA; J gene: TRBJ2-5; V gene: TRBV5-4; D gene: NA; CDR3 DNA: TGTGCCAGCAGCTATCTAGAGACCCAGTACTTC; CDR3 protein: CASSYLETQYF
clone size: NA; J gene: TRBJ2-1; V gene: TRBV7-2; D gene: TRBD2; CDR3 DNA: TGTGCCAGCAGCGCTAGCGGGGGGAGGGCCCTCTACAATGAGCAGTTCTTC; CDR3 protein: CASSASGGRALYNEQFF
clone size: NA; J gene: TRBJ2-1; V gene: TRBV2; D gene: NA; CDR3 DNA: TGTGCCAGCAGTGGAGTCAATGAGCAGTTCTTC; CDR3 protein: CASSGVNEQFF
clone size: NA; J gene: TRBJ2-5; V gene: TRBV7-9; D gene: TRBD2; CDR3 DNA: TGTGCCAGCAGCCCCGGGGGGGCCCAAGAGACCCAGTACTTC; CDR3 protein: CASSPGGAQETQYF
clone size: NA; J gene: TRBJ2-7; V gene: TRBV6-2/TRBV6-3; D gene: NA; CDR3 DNA: TGTGCCAGCAGTCGACAGTCCTACGAGCAGTACTTC; CDR3 protein: CASSRQSYEQYF
clone size: few; J gene: TRBJ1-6; V gene: TRBV5-4; D gene: NA; CDR3 DNA: TGTGCCAGCAGCTCGGGGGGCAGACGTGATACACCCCTCCACTTT; CDR3 protein: CASSSGGRRDTPLHF
clone size: NA; J gene: TRBJ1-4; V gene: TRBV21-1; D gene: NA; CDR3 DNA: TGTGCCAGCAGCAAAGTAAGTCAGGCTAATGAAAAACTGTTTTTT; CDR3 protein: CASSKVSQANEKLFF
clone size: NA; J gene: TRBJ2-1; V gene: TRBV5-1; D gene: NA; CDR3 DNA: TGCGCCAGCAGCTTGGTAACTAGTAGTTATGAGCAGTTCTTC; CDR3 protein: CASSLVTSSYEQFF
clone size: NA; J gene: TRBJ2-1; V gene: TRBV28; D gene: TRBD2; CDR3 DNA: TGTGCCAGCAGTCTACACGGGGGGGCCGGGAATGAGCAGTTCTTC; CDR3 protein: CASSLHGGAGNEQFF
clone size: NA; J gene: TRBJ1-2; V gene: TRBV18; D gene: NA; CDR3 DNA: TGTGCCAGCTCACCACCGCCGGGGAACTACGGCTACACCTTC; CDR3 protein: CASSPPPGNYGYTF
clone size: NA; J gene: TRBJ2-1; V gene: TRBV5-4; D gene: TRBD2; CDR3 DNA: TGTGCCAGCAGCTTGAGGACTAGTCATAGCGGTGAGCAGTTCTTC; CDR3 protein: CASSLRTSHSGEQFF
clone size: NA; J gene: TRBJ1-1; V gene: TRBV29-1; D gene: NA; CDR3 DNA: TGCAGCGTTGAGTCTGGGGAGGGTGTACACACTGAAGCTTTCTTT; CDR3 protein: CSVESGEGVHTEAFF
clone size: NA; J gene: TRBJ1-1; V gene: TRBV2; D gene: TRBD1; CDR3 DNA: TGTGCCAGCAGTGAATGGTGGGACAGGAGTATGAACACTGAAGCTTTCTTT; CDR3 protein: CASSEWWDRSMNTEAFF